A selection of T cell receptor beta chains follows, all from one sample in a study of blood T cell repertoires in COVID-19. The repertoire was sequenced with immunoSEQ multiplex PCR; TCRdb's copy has only in-frame clones and lacks some. The table includes about 87,000 clones, 90% detected once. The sample taken for sequencing was peripheral blood. Receptor source: a young man with COVID-19, enrolled during active disease. CDR3s include the opening cysteine and the closing phenylalanine or tryptophan. Each record gives: V gene, clone size, J gene, D gene, CDR3 protein, CDR3 DNA. The D gene is left open where the match is weak. Size values are once, few and many counts, or a class for expanded clones, and some rows have none.

TRBV28,NA,TRBJ2-7,TRBD2,CASSLKASGPPYEQYF,TGTGCCAGCAGTTTAAAGGCTAGCGGGCCTCCCTACGAGCAGTACTTC
TRBV30,NA,TRBJ2-7,NA,CAWSRGVDASELYF,TGTGCCTGGAGCAGGGGGGTGGATGCCTCTGAGCTTTACTTC
TRBV5-1,once,TRBJ1-5,TRBD1,CASTSGQEREWSNQPQHF,TGCGCCAGCACCTCCGGACAGGAAAGGGAATGGAGCAATCAGCCCCAGCATTTT
TRBV13,NA,TRBJ2-7,NA,CASSSSGVYEQYF,TGTGCCAGCAGCTCCTCGGGGGTCTACGAGCAGTACTTC
TRBV24-1,NA,TRBJ2-3,NA,CATSDLRGSTDTQYF,TGTGCCACCAGTGATTTGCGGGGGAGCACAGATACGCAGTATTTT
TRBV6-1,NA,TRBJ1-6,TRBD1,CASSPDRVNSPLHF,TGTGCCAGCAGTCCAGACAGGGTCAATTCACCCCTCCACTTT
TRBV20-1,NA,TRBJ1-2,NA,CSASRRTGYGYTF,TGCAGTGCTAGTCGTAGGACGGGGTATGGCTACACCTTC
TRBV5-6,NA,TRBJ2-1,NA,CASSSLSEQFF,TGTGCCAGCAGCTCCCTCAGTGAGCAGTTCTTC
TRBV28,NA,TRBJ2-7,TRBD1,CASSGTGGGYEQYF,TGTGCCAGCAGTGGCACAGGGGGCGGGTACGAGCAGTACTTC
TRBV6-1,NA,TRBJ2-7,TRBD2,CASSEETAGVYEQYF,TGTGCCAGCAGTGAAGAAACAGCGGGAGTTTACGAGCAGTACTTC
TRBV7-6,NA,TRBJ2-3,TRBD2,CASSFGGMADTQYF,TGTGCCAGCAGCTTCGGGGGGATGGCAGATACGCAGTATTTT
TRBV28,few,TRBJ2-7,NA,CASRGQFLSYEQYF,TGTGCCAGCAGAGGACAGTTCCTCTCCTACGAGCAGTACTTC
TRBV3-1/TRBV3-2,NA,TRBJ2-7,TRBD2,CASRGGNEQYF,TGTGCCAGCAGGGGAGGGAACGAGCAGTACTTC
TRBV4-1,NA,TRBJ2-1,TRBD1,CASSQDRDLSSYNEQFF,TGCGCCAGCAGCCAGGACAGGGACCTGAGCTCCTACAATGAGCAGTTCTTC
TRBV10-3,NA,TRBJ1-3,TRBD1,CAIGRQGAGGNTIYF,TGTGCCATCGGCAGGCAGGGGGCTGGTGGAAACACCATATATTTT
TRBV15,NA,TRBJ1-5,NA,CATSRDRGQPQHF,TGTGCCACCAGCAGAGATAGGGGCCAGCCCCAGCATTTT
TRBV19,few,TRBJ1-2,NA,CASSIHGQKGYTF,TGTGCCAGTAGTATCCACGGACAGAAGGGCTACACCTTC
TRBV5-1,NA,TRBJ1-2,TRBD1,CASSLFGQGAGYTF,TGCGCCAGCAGCTTGTTCGGACAGGGGGCTGGCTACACCTTC